Given below is one T cell receptor (beta chain) in context. This sample is drawn from a study of blood T cell repertoires in COVID-19. Losses at the gene ends were 4 bases for V and 3 bases for J; bases not matched to a gene: 0. CDR1 and CDR2 (germline): SGHNT, YYREEE (reference sequence). The CDR3 has 12 residues. Method: immunoSEQ multiplex PCR; TCRdb's copy keeps in-frame clones and lacks some. The data contain over 300,000 clones, approximately 85% of them singletons. Participants reported their clinical history, and cohort assignment relied on those reports. The chain is built from TRBV5-4 and TRBJ1-2, with 7 bases lining up with TRBD1. This receptor was identified in a man aged 25-45 years who had recovered from COVID-19. Sequenced: PBMCs or T cells enriched from blood (not recorded which). In DNA form, the CDR3 reads TGTGCCAGCAGCACAGGGGACTATGGCTACACCTTC. This codes for CASSTGDYGYTF.